One sample yielded the 25 T cell receptor beta chains listed below, sequenced in a study of cytomegalovirus exposure and HLA in healthy donors. This PCR relied on a set of 60 Vbeta primers and 13 Jbeta primers. The data were produced by immunoSEQ multiplex PCR, yet TCRdb's version contains in-frame clones alone and is incomplete. The sample holds under 200,000 clones, around 90% seen once. The specimen sequenced was PBMCs. These receptors were taken from a woman aged 25 to 39 in good health and CMV-seronegative.

This clone was recorded a few times. The gene calls are TRBV7-6 and TRBJ2-1, with 8 bases identical to TRBD2. The CDR3 sequence is 16 residues long. CDR1 SGHVS and CDR2 FNYEAQ come from the germline V gene. With 5 bases clipped from V and 4 bases from J, the junction kept 10 bases outside the gene matches. CDR3 DNA: TGTGCCAGCAGCCCCGAGCTCCAGCGGGAGTACAATGAGCAGTTCTTC. Residues: CASSPELQREYNEQFF.

Points on this clone: Other DNA sequences within the sample encode an identical CDR3. The J gene is TRBJ2-1, the V gene TRBV2; D possibly corresponds to TRBD1 (6 bases). This CDR3 is built from 13 residues. Trimming removed 4 bases from V and 13 bases from J, with 17 bases in between. Germline V gene lookup returns CDR1 SNHLY and CDR2 FYNNEI. CDR3 nucleotides: TGTGCCAGCAGTGTTTCCCAGGGGTCTGAACAGTTCTTC. Translated, it gives CASSVSQGSEQFF.

This clone occurred a few times. This chain uses TRBV4-1 with TRBJ2-1, with TRBD2 matching 8 bases. The V gene's germline CDR1 is MGHRA and CDR2 YSYEKL. The CDR3 extends over 15 amino acids. V gave up 1 base and J gave up 6 bases; unmatched junction bases: 5. The CDR3 reads CASSQGAGAGNEQFF. As DNA, the CDR3 is TGCGCCAGCAGCCAAGGAGCGGGAGCAGGCAATGAGCAGTTCTTC.

The chain combines TRBV4-1 with TRBJ2-5; D remains ambiguous. The germline V gene encodes CDR1 MGHRA and CDR2 YSYEKL. The CDR3 has 16 residues. The V gene lost 3 bases and the J gene lost 5 bases, with 19 bases spanning the gap. The DNA for the CDR3 is TGCGCCAGCAGCCACCCCCTGGATAGTCTGGAGGAGACCCAGTACTTC. Translated: CASSHPLDSLEETQYF.

The chain carries TRBV6-4 and TRBJ2-1; TRBD2 matches 9 bases. The CDR3 has 19 amino acids. Germline V gives CDR1 MRHNA, CDR2 SNTAGT. The trim removed 4 bases at V and 6 bases at J, leaving 19 bases unmatched. The CDR3 here is CASSAQQGPGLAGFNEQFF. The CDR3 DNA reads TGTGCCAGCAGTGCCCAACAAGGGCCCGGGCTAGCGGGGTTCAATGAGCAGTTCTTC.

This rearrangement joins TRBV15 to TRBJ1-1, with 7 positions matching TRBD1. J was trimmed by 8 bases and V by 6 bases; bases with no gene match: 6. Germline V CDR1 and CDR2: LNHNV, YYDKDF (reference sequence). CDR3 length equals 12 residues. The CDR3 loop reads CATRDDRDEAFF. The CDR3 coding sequence is TGTGCCACCAGAGACGACAGGGACGAAGCTTTCTTT.

Only one count was recorded for this clone. The chain employs TRBV7-9 and TRBJ2-7; tentative D call: TRBD1 (6 bases). V was clipped by 2 bases and J by 5 bases, with 22 bases between them. CDR1 is SEHNR and CDR2 is FQNEAQ in the germline V gene (reference sequence). CDR3 length: 17 residues. CDR3: CASSLHSGTRRANEQYF. CDR3 sequence (DNA): TGTGCCAGCAGCTTACATTCCGGGACAAGACGCGCCAACGAGCAGTACTTC.

V and J are TRBV10-2 and TRBJ2-1, with 11 bases aligning to TRBD2. The CDR3 loop spans 16 amino acids. The trim removed 3 bases at V and 0 bases at J, leaving 1 base unmatched. Germline V CDR1 and CDR2: WSHSY, SAAADI. CDR3 protein: CASSEGLAGSYNEQFF. CDR3 coding DNA: TGCGCCAGCAGTGAAGGACTAGCGGGCTCCTACAATGAGCAGTTCTTC.

The V gene is TRBV29-1, the J gene TRBJ2-5; D perhaps matches TRBD2 (5 bases). The better agreement between TRBJ2-7 and the DNA end casts doubt on the J call. The CDR3 totals 12 residues. Germline assignment: CDR1 SQVTM and CDR2 ANQGSEA. DNA of the CDR3: TGCAGCGTTGACGGCGGAGGCTACGAGCAGTACTTC. The encoded protein is CSVDGGGYEQYF.

In its sample, this clone was seen a few times. The chain uses TRBV6-1 and TRBJ1-3, with 7 bases aligning to TRBD1. The ends lost 4 bases at V and 0 bases at J; junction bases unmatched: 6. The CDR3 sequence is 16 residues long. Germline V CDR1 and CDR2: MNHNS, SASEGT. The CDR3 region is CASSAGTASSGNTIYF. The CDR3 bases are TGTGCCAGCAGTGCCGGGACAGCGAGCTCTGGAAACACCATATATTTT.

The rearrangement uses TRBV2 and TRBJ1-1; D gene unclear. Between the trimmed V and J ends, which lost 4 bases and 3 bases, there was a span of 9 bases. In germline, CDR1 is SNHLY, CDR2 FYNNEI. The CDR3 is 13 amino acids. CDR3 sequence (DNA): TGTGCCAGCAGTGCCAGGCGAGACACTGAAGCTTTCTTT. Translated, it gives CASSARRDTEAFF.

This clone was picked up one time. V usage is TRBV5-1 and J usage is TRBJ2-7, with 9 bases aligning to TRBD1. The CDR3 is 13 amino acids. Germline-derived CDR1 and CDR2 are SGHRS and YFSETQ. J lost 2 bases, V lost 7 bases, and 4 bases had no gene match. The CDR3 DNA sequence: TGCGCCAGCCGGGGACAGGGAACCTACGAGCAGTACTTC. It encodes CASRGQGTYEQYF. Full variable domain (missing parts from reference TRBV5-1 and TRBJ2-7): KAGVTQTPRYLIKTRGQQVTLSCSPISGHRSVSWYQQTPGQGLQFLFEYFSETQRNKGNFPGRFSGRQFSNSRSEMNVSTLELGDSALYLCASRGQGTYEQYFGPGTRLTVT.

The J gene is TRBJ2-7, the V gene TRBV5-4; tentatively, D is TRBD1 (5 bases). In germline, CDR1 is SGHNT, CDR2 YYREEE (reference sequence). CDR3 length: 13 amino acids. V dropped 0 bases and J dropped 3 bases, with 7 bases sitting between them. The CDR3 coding sequence is TGTGCCAGCAGCTTGGCGACAGACTACGAGCAGTACTTC. Protein product: CASSLATDYEQYF.

The V and J genes are TRBV2 and TRBJ2-2, with D possibly matching TRBD1 (5 bases). This CDR3 is built from 14 residues. Trimming cost V 2 bases and J 7 bases, with 11 bases left between them. Germline V gene lookup returns CDR1 SNHLY and CDR2 FYNNEI. The CDR3 nucleotides are TGTGCCAGCAGTGAAAATGGGGCAGTCGGGGAGCTGTTTTTT. It specifies CASSENGAVGELFF.

Comment on this clone: No conserved phenylalanine or tryptophan is present at the end of the CDR3, so a read error is the likely explanation. The genes are TRBV19 and TRBJ1-1, with D maybe TRBD1 (5 bases). The germline V gene encodes CDR1 LNHDA and CDR2 SQIVND (reference sequence). The CDR3 consists of 13 residues. V lost 6 bases to trimming and J lost 0 bases, with 8 bases between them. In DNA, the CDR3 is TGTGCCAGTAGCGGCAGGGTGAACACTGAAGCTTTCCTT. Translation: CASSGRVNTEAFL.

The rearrangement links TRBV28 to TRBJ2-7; D perhaps matches TRBD2 (5 bases). Germline V gives CDR1 MDHEN, CDR2 SYDVKM. V was shortened by 8 bases and J by 3 bases, with 11 bases between the two germline ends. This CDR3 comprises 12 residues. CDR3 in DNA: TGTGCCAGCCGACGGGCGGGCTACGAGCAGTACTTC. Its translation: CASRRAGYEQYF.

This clone was counted once. This chain joins TRBV19 and TRBJ1-1, with TRBD1 matching over 7 bases. The germline V gene encodes CDR1 LNHDA and CDR2 SQIVND (reference sequence). The CDR3 spans 15 residues. V trimming: 7 bases; J trimming: 4 bases; junction bases outside the gene matches: 12. In DNA, the CDR3 is TGTGCCAGTACCCCCGACAGGGTTATGATCACTGAAGCTTTCTTT. Translating gives CASTPDRVMITEAFF. The variable domain in full, with the rest retrieved from reference TRBV19 and TRBJ1-1, is DGGITQSPKYLFRKEGQNVTLSCEQNLNHDAMYWYRQDPGQGLRLIYYSQIVNDFQKGDIAEGYSVSREKKESFPLTVTSAQKNPTAFYLCASTPDRVMITEAFFGQGTRLTVV.

The V and J genes are TRBV2 and TRBJ2-2, with D perhaps TRBD1 (6 bases). Germline V gene sequence: CDR1 SNHLY, CDR2 FYNNEI. V was trimmed by 5 bases and J by 6 bases, leaving 16 bases between them. CDR3 size: 15 residues. CDR3 sequence reads: CASSTHLQGSGELFF. The CDR3 coding sequence is TGTGCCAGCAGTACCCACCTACAGGGCTCCGGGGAGCTGTTTTTT.

J is TRBJ1-5 and V is TRBV5-1; D not certain. The CDR3 is 13 residues long. V was clipped by 5 bases and J by 9 bases, with 15 bases between them. Germline loops: CDR1 SGHRS, CDR2 YFSETQ. The CDR3 loop reads CASSLGRLGPQHF. CDR3 in DNA: TGCGCCAGCAGTCTGGGCCGCTTAGGGCCCCAGCATTTT.

The gene calls are TRBV5-1 and TRBJ2-7; D is possibly TRBD1 (6 bases). Deletions cut 4 bases from V and 4 bases from J, with 18 bases between. This CDR3 spans 15 amino acids. CDR1 is SGHRS and CDR2 is YFSETQ in the germline V gene. The CDR3 DNA reads as TGCGCCAGCAGCCTTGGACAGCGTCTACTATACGAGCAGTACTTC. Translating gives CASSLGQRLLYEQYF.

This rearrangement joins TRBV18 to TRBJ1-6; 9 positions match TRBD1. This CDR3 has 14 amino acids. In germline, CDR1 is KGHSH, CDR2 LQKENI. The V segment lost 6 bases and the J segment 8 bases; nucleotides outside the gene matches: 5. This chain's CDR3 is CASSLTGGDSPLHF. CDR3 in DNA: TGTGCCAGCTCTCTCACAGGGGGCGATTCACCCCTCCACTTT.

This clone was found once. The chain combines TRBV14 with TRBJ2-1, with 11 bases aligning to TRBD2. Germline V lookup: CDR1 SGHDN, CDR2 FVKESK. J was trimmed by 4 bases and V by 4 bases; bases with no gene match: 9. The CDR3 consists of 17 residues. This CDR3 reads CASSLRGTSGGYNEQFF. The CDR3 nucleotides read TGTGCCAGCAGCCTCCGAGGAACTAGCGGGGGATACAATGAGCAGTTCTTC.

V is TRBV4-1 and J is TRBJ1-1, with D possibly matching TRBD1 (5 bases). The CDR3 spans 17 residues. Germline V gives CDR1 MGHRA, CDR2 YSYEKL. V was clipped by 4 bases and J by 5 bases, with 23 bases between them. The CDR3 loop reads CASSPPYQGLGMTEAFF. The CDR3 DNA reads TGCGCCAGCAGCCCACCCTATCAGGGACTCGGAATGACTGAAGCTTTCTTT.

The V gene is TRBV6-6, the J gene TRBJ2-6; possible D gene TRBD1, 5 bases. There are 15 residues in the CDR3. V lost 7 bases and J lost 3, with 13 bases in between. The germline gives CDR1 MNHNY, CDR2 SVGAGI (reference sequence). The DNA of the CDR3 is TGTGCCAGCATCCTCACAGGTGGTGGGGCCAACGTCCTGACTTTC. Protein sequence: CASILTGGGANVLTF.

The chain joins TRBV5-4 to TRBJ2-2; TRBD2 matches at 12 bases. Germline V gene sequence: CDR1 SGHNT, CDR2 YYREEE (reference sequence). V lost 4 bases and J lost 8; bases outside the gene matches: 12. The CDR3 covers 17 residues. The CDR3 nucleotides read TGTGCCAGCAGCACTCCGACTAGCGGGGGAGTTCGGGGGGAGCTGTTTTTT. Encoded protein: CASSTPTSGGVRGELFF. Full variable domain (outside the CDR3, taken from reference TRBV5-4 and TRBJ2-2): ETGVTQSPTHLIKTRGQQVTLRCSSQSGHNTVSWYQQALGQGPQFIFQYYREEENGRGNFPPRFSGLQFPNYSSELNVNALELDDSALYLCASSTPTSGGVRGELFFGEGSRLTVL.